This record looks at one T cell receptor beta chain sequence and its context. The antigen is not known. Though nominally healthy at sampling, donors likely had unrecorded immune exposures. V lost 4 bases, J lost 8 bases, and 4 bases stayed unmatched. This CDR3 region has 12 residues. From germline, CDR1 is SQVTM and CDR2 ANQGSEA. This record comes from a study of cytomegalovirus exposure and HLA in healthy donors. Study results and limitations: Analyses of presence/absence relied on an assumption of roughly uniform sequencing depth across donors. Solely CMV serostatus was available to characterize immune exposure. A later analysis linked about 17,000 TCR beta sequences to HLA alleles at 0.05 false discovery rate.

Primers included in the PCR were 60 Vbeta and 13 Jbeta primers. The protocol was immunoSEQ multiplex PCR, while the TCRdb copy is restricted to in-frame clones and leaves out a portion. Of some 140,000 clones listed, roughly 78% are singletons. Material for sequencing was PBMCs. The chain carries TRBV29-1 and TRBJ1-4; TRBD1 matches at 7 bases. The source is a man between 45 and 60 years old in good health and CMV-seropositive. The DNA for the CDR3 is TGCAGCGTTGGACAGGGCCGAGAAAAACTGTTTTTT. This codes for CSVGQGREKLFF. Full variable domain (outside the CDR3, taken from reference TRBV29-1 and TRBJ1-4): SAVISQKPSRDICQRGTSLTIQCQVDSQVTMMFWYRQQPGQSLTLIATANQGSEATYESGFVIDKFPISRPNLTFSTLTVSNMSPEDSSIYLCSVGQGREKLFFGSGTQLSVL.